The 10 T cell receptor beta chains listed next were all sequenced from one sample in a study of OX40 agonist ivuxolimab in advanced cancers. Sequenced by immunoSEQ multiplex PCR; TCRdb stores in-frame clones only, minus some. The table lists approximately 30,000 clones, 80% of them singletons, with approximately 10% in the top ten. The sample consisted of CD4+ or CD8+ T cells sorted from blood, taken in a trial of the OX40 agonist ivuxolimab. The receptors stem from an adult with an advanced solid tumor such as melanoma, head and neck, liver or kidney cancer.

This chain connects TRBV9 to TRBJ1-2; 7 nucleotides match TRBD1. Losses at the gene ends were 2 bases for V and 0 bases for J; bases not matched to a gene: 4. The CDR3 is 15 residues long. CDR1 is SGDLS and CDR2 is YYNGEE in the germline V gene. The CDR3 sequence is CASSVWDSPNYGYTF. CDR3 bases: TGTGCCAGCAGCGTTTGGGACAGCCCTAACTATGGCTACACCTTC.

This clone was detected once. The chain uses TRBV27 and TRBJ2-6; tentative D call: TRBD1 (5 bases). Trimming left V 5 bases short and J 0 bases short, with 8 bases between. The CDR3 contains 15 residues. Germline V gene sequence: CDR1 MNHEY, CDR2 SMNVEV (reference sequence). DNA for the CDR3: TGTGCCAGCAGTCAGGGAACCTCTGGGGCCAACGTCCTGACTTTC. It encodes CASSQGTSGANVLTF.

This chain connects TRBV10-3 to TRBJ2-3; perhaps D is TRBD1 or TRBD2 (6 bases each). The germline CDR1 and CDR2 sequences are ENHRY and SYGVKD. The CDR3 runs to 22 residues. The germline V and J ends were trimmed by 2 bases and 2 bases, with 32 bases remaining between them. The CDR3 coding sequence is TGTGCCATCAGTGAGCCACTTTTGGGGGGCACCGGACTGGCTACGTACACAGATACGCAGTATTTT. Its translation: CAISEPLLGGTGLATYTDTQYF.

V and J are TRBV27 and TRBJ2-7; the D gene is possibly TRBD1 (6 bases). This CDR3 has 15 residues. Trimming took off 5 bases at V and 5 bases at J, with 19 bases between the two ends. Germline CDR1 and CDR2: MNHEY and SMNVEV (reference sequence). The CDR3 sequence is CASSQGLPHLNEQYF. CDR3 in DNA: TGTGCCAGCAGTCAGGGGCTTCCGCACCTGAACGAGCAGTACTTC.

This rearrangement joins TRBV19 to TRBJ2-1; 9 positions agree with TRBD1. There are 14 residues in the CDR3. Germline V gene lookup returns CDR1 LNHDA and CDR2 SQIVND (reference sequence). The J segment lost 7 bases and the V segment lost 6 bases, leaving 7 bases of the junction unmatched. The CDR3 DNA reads TGTGCCAGTAGACCCGGGACAGGGTTGAATGAGCAGTTCTTC. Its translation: CASRPGTGLNEQFF.

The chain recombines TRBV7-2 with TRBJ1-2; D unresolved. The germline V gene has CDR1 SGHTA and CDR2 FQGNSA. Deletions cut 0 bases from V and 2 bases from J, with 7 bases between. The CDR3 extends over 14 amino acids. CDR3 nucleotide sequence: TGTGCCAGCAGCTTAGCCCGGGTCAACTATGGCTACACCTTC. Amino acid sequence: CASSLARVNYGYTF. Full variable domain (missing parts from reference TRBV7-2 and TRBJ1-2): GAGVSQSPSNKVTEKGKDVELRCDPISGHTALYWYRQSLGQGLEFLIYFQGNSAPDKSGLPSDRFSAERTGGSVSTLTIQRTQQEDSAVYLCASSLARVNYGYTFGSGTRLTVV.

In DNA form, the CDR3 reads TGTGCCAGCAGATTGGGACAGGGGGCAGGAGAGACCCAGTACTTC. This sequence encodes CASRLGQGAGETQYF. This chain joins TRBV6-1 and TRBJ2-5; 12 bases map to TRBD1. V lost 6 bases to trimming and J lost 4 bases; unmatched junction nucleotides: 6. CDR3 length: 15 amino acids. CDR1 is MNHNS and CDR2 is SASEGT in the germline V gene.

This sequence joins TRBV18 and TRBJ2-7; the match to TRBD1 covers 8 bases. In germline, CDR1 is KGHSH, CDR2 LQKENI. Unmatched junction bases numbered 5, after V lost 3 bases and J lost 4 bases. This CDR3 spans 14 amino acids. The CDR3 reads CASSPPGQGYEQYF. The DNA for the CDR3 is TGTGCCAGCTCACCCCCCGGACAGGGTTACGAGCAGTACTTC. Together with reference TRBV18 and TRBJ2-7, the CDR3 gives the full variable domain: NAGVMQNPRHLVRRRGQEARLRCSPMKGHSHVYWYRQLPEEGLKFMVYLQKENIIDESGMPKERFSAEFPKEGPSILRIQQVVRGDSAAYFCASSPPGQGYEQYFGPGTRLTVT.

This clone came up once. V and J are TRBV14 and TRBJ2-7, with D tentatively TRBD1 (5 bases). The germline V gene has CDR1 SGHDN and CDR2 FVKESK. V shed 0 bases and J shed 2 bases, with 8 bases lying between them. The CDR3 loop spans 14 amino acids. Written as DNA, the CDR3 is TGTGCCAGCAGCCAAGACGACAGACCCTACGAGCAGTACTTC. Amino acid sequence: CASSQDDRPYEQYF.

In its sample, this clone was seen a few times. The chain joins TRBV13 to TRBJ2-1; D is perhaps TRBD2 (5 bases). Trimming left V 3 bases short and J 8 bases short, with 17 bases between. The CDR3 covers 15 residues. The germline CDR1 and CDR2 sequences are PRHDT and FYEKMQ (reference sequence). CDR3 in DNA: TGTGCCAGCAGCTTCCCGGGTAGAGGGAAGGATGAGCAGTTCTTC. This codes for CASSFPGRGKDEQFF.